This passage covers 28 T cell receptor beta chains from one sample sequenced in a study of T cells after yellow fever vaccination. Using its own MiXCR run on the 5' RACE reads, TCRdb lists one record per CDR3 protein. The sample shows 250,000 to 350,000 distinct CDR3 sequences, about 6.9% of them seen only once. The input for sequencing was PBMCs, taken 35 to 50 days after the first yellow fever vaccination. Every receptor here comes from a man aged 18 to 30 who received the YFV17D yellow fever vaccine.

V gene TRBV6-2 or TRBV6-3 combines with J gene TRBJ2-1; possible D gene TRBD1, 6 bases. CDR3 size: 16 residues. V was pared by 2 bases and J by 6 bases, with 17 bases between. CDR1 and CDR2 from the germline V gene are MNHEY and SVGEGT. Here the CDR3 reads CASSYSLQGLRNEQFF. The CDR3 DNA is TGTGCCAGCAGTTACAGTTTACAGGGATTACGCAATGAGCAGTTCTTC.

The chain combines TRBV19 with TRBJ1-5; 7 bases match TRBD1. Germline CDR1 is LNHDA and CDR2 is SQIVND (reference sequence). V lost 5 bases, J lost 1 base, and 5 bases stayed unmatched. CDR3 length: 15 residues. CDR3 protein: CASSADRASNQPQHF. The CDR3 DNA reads TGTGCCAGTAGTGCAGACAGGGCCAGCAATCAGCCCCAGCATTTT.

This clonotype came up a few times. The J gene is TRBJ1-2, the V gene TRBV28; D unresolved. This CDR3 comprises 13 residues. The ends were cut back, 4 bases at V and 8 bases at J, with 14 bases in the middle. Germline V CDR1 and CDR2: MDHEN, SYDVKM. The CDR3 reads CASSSQLPRGYTF. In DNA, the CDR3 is TGTGCCAGCAGTTCCCAACTTCCGCGGGGCTACACCTTC.

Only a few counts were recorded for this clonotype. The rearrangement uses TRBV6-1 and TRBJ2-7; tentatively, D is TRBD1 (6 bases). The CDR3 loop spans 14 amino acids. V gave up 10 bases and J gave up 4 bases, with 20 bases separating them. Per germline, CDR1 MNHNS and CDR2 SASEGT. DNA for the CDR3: TGTGCCACCCGCCGACAGGTGGGAGTATACGAGCAGTACTTC. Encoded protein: CATRRQVGVYEQYF.

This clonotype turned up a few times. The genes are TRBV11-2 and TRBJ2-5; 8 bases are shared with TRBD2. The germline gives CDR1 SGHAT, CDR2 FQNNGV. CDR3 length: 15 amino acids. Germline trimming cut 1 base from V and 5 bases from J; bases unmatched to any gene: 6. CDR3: CASSLVGTRAETQYF. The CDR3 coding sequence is TGTGCCAGCAGCTTAGTCGGGACTAGAGCTGAGACCCAGTACTTC.

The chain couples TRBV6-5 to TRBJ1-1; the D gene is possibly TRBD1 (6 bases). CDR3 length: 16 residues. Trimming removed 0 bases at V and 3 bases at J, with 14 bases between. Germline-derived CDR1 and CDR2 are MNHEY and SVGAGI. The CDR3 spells CASSYSKGGAHTEAFF. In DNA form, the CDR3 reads TGTGCCAGCAGTTACTCAAAGGGGGGGGCCCACACTGAAGCTTTCTTT.

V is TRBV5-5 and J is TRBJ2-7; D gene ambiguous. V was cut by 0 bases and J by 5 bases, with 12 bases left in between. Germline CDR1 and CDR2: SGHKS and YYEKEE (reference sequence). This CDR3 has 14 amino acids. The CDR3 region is CASSLEWAADEQYF. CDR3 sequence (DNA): TGTGCCAGCAGCTTGGAGTGGGCCGCGGACGAGCAGTACTTC.

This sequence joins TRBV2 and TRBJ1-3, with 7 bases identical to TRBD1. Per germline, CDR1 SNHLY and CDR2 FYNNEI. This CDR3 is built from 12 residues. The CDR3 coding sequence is TGTGCTCGACAGGGCCTAGGAAACACCATATATTTT. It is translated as CARQGLGNTIYF.

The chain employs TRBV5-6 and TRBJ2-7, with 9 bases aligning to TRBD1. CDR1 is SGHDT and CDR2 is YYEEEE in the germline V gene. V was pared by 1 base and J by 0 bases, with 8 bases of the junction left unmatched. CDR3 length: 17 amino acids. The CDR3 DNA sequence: TGTGCCAGCAGCTTGAGACAGGGGGGTCCTCGCTCCTACGAGCAGTACTTC. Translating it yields CASSLRQGGPRSYEQYF.

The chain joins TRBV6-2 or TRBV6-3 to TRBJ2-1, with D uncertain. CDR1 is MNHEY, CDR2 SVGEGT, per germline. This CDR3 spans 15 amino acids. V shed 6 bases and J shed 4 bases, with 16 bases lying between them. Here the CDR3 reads CASRPQREAYNEQFF. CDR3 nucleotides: TGTGCCAGCAGACCCCAAAGGGAAGCTTACAATGAGCAGTTCTTC.

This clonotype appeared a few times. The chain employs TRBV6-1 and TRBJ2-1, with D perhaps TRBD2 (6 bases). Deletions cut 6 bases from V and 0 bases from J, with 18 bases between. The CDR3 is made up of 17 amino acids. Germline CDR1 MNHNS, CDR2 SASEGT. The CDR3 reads CASRGGAARSSYNEQFF. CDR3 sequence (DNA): TGTGCCAGCAGGGGGGGTGCGGCCAGGAGCTCCTACAATGAGCAGTTCTTC.

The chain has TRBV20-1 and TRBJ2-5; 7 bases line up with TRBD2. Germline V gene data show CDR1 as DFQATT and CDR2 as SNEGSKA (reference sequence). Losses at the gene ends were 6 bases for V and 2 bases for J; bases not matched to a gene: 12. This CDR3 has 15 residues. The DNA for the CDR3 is TGCAGTGCCCCCAGTGGCGGGGGTAGACAAGAGACCCAGTACTTC. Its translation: CSAPSGGGRQETQYF.

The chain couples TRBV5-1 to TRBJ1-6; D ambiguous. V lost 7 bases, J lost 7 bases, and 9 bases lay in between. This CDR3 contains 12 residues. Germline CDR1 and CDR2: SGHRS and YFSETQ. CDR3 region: CASARPNSPLHF. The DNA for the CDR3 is TGCGCCAGCGCCCGGCCAAATTCACCCCTCCACTTT.

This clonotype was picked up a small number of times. The CDR3: CSAITWGTDTQYF. Here the CDR3 DNA reads TGCAGTGCCATTACTTGGGGCACAGATACGCAGTATTTT. The J gene is TRBJ2-3, the V gene TRBV20-1, with D uncertain. The V and J ends lost 6 bases and 1 base respectively, with 11 bases between them. The germline gives CDR1 DFQATT, CDR2 SNEGSKA (reference sequence). This CDR3 has 13 residues.

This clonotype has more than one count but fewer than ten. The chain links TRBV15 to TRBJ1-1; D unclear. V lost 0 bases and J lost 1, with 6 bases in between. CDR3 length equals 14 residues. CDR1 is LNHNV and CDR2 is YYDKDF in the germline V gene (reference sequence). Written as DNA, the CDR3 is TGTGCCACCAGCAGAGATGGTCAGAACACTGAAGCTTTCTTT. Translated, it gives CATSRDGQNTEAFF.

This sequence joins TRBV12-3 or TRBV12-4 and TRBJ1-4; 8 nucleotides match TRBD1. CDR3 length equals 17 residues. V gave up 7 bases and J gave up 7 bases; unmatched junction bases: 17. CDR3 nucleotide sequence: TGTGCCAGCACGGACAGGGTAAAGTTCTTAGGTCGTGAAAAACTGTTTTTT. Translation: CASTDRVKFLGREKLFF.

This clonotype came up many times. This CDR3 reads CASSYAPGTSGDTQYF. The CDR3, as DNA: TGTGCCAGCAGCTACGCCCCCGGGACTAGCGGGGATACGCAGTATTTT. This rearrangement joins TRBV5-5 to TRBJ2-3; 12 bases line up with TRBD2. This CDR3 is built from 16 residues. V shed 3 bases, J shed 6 bases, and the junction held 8 bases outside the gene matches. Per the germline V gene, CDR1 is SGHKS and CDR2 is YYEKEE (reference sequence).

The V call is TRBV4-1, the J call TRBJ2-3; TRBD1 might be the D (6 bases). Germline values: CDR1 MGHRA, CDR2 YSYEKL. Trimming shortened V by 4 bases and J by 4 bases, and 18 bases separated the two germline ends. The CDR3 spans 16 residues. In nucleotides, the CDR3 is TGCGCCAGCAGCCGCCTACCAGGGGATTCGGCAGATACGCAGTATTTT. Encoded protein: CASSRLPGDSADTQYF.

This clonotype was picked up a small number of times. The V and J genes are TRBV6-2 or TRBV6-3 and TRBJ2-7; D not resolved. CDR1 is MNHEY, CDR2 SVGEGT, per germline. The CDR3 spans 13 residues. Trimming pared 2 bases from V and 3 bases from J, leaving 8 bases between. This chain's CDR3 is CASSYGWVYEQYF. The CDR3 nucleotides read TGTGCCAGCAGTTACGGTTGGGTCTACGAGCAGTACTTC.

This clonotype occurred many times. CDR3 sequence (DNA): TGTGCCAGCAGCTTATCACCGGGACAGAATTCACCCCTCCACTTT. Translated, it gives CASSLSPGQNSPLHF. This chain joins TRBV7-3 and TRBJ1-6; 7 positions agree with TRBD1. CDR3 size: 15 residues. CDR1 is SGHTA and CDR2 is FQGTGA in the germline V gene. V dropped 2 bases and J dropped 7; count of bases not matched to a gene: 5.

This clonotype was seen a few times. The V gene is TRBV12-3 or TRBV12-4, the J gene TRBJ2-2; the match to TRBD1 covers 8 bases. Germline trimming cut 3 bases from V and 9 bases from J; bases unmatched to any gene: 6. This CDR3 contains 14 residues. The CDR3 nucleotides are TGTGCCAGCAGTTTGGACAGGGTTTGGCGGGAGCTGTTTTTT. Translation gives CASSLDRVWRELFF.

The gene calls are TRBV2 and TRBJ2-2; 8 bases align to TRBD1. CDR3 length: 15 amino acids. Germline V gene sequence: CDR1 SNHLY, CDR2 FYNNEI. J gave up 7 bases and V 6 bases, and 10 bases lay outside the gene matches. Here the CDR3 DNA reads TGTGCCAGCAGCCAAACCAGGGGGCAGGTCGGGGAGCTGTTTTTT. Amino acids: CASSQTRGQVGELFF.

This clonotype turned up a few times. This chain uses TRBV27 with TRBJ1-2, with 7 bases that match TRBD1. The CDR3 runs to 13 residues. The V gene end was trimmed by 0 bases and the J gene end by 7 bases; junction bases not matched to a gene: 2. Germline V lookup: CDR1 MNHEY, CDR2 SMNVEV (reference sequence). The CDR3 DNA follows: TGTGCCAGCAGTTTATCGTCAGGGGGTGGCTACACCTTC. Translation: CASSLSSGGGYTF.

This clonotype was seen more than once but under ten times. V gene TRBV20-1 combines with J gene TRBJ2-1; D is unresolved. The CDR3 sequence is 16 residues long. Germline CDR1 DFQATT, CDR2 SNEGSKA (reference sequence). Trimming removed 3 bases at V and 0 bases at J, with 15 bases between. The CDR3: CSASTTSESSYNEQFF. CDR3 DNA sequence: TGCAGTGCTAGCACCACCTCCGAAAGCTCCTACAATGAGCAGTTCTTC.

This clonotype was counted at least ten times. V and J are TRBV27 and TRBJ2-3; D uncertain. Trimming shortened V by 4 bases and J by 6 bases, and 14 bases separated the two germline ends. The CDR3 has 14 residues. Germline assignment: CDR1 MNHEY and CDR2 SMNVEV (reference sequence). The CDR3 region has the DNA TGTGCCAGCAGTTCGACCTACGGGTTTGATACGCAGTATTTT. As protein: CASSSTYGFDTQYF.

The CDR3 spells CATSRVVARVSGANVLTF. The CDR3 nucleotides read TGTGCCACCAGCAGAGTCGTAGCAAGAGTCTCTGGGGCCAACGTCCTGACTTTC. The V gene is TRBV15, the J gene TRBJ2-6; no definite D call. V lost 1 base to trimming and J lost 0 bases, with 13 bases between them. Germline CDR1 and CDR2: LNHNV and YYDKDF (reference sequence). The CDR3 has 18 amino acids.

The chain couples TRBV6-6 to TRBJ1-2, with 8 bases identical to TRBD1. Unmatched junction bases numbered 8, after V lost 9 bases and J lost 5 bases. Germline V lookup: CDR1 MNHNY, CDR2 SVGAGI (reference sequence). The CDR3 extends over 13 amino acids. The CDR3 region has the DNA TGTGCCAGTCGGACAGGGTCTATGTATGGCTACACCTTC. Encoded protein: CASRTGSMYGYTF.

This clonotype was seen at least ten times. The CDR3, as DNA: TGTGCCGTCCTGAACACCGGGGAGCTGTTTTTT. Its protein product is CAVLNTGELFF. V and J are TRBV6-2 or TRBV6-3 and TRBJ2-2; no clear D gene. The V and J ends lost 11 bases and 1 base respectively, with 5 bases between them. This CDR3 is 11 amino acids long. The V gene's germline CDR1 is MNHEY and CDR2 SVGEGT.